This T cell receptor (beta chain) was recorded in a study of blood T cells in healthy people across ages. Study-wide context: Per two T cells, about one barcoded beta molecule was captured through template switching. General study results and limits: Donors of long life had a larger count of naive CD4+ cells and greater diversity than aged donors.

Germline-derived CDR1 and CDR2 are DFQATT and SNEGSKA (reference sequence). The CDR3 consists of 15 residues. Using a J-beta primer mix together with a sample-barcoded 5' primer, a second PCR was run for roughly 7 to 12 cycles. A single record per CDR3 protein comes from TCRdb applying MiXCR to the 5' RACE reads. The table includes hundreds of thousands of distinct CDR3 sequences, under 65% detected once. This clonotype came up once. Its antigen is currently unknown. Sequenced material: blood. This TCR was recovered from a woman aged 80 or over in good health. This sequence joins TRBV20-1 and TRBJ2-7; 7 bases line up with TRBD2. The better agreement between TRBJ2-5 and the DNA end casts doubt on the J call. CDR3 in amino acids: CSALNSGRGVETQYF. The CDR3 DNA follows: TGCAGTGCACTTAACAGCGGACGGGGGGTGGAGACCCAGTACTTC.